The clone carrying this TCR beta chain was observed many times. Its cognate antigen is unknown. Looked up from germline, CDR1 is SGHTA and CDR2 is FQGTGA. This CDR3 is 13 amino acids long. V lost 5 bases, J lost 0 bases, and 7 bases lay in between. These data originate in a study of T cells after yellow fever vaccination. Study-level information: Libraries from low-cell-number fractions were prepared with the SMART-Seq v4 Ultra Low Input RNA kit. Findings and caveats of the study: Once the booster was given, most primary-vaccination clones reappeared, at just over 95% for CD4 and around 90% for CD8. Peaking faster, on day 5 versus 15, the secondary response was nonetheless weaker.

TCRdb redid the calling of the 5' RACE reads with MiXCR, one entry per CDR3 protein. The sample yields just over 250,000 distinct CDR3 sequences, about 5.2% seen once. This specimen was CD4+ T cells sorted from PBMCs, taken on the day of the yellow fever booster vaccination. The chain joins TRBV7-3 to TRBJ1-1, with no clear D. The sequence was obtained from a man aged 18 to 35 who received the YFV17D yellow fever vaccine. CDR3 loop: CASSPHMNTEAFF. The CDR3 bases are TGTGCCAGCAGCCCCCACATGAACACTGAAGCTTTCTTT.